The 28 T cell receptor beta chains presented below share a single source sample, sequenced in a study of control samples from healthy donors and cancer patients. Only in-frame clones appear in the TCRdb table, and some are missing; sequencing was by immunoSEQ multiplex PCR. The sample records 70,000 to 80,000 clones, roughly nine tenths being singletons. The sample consisted of blood. The receptor set was obtained from a woman in her forties or fifties in good health.

This clone was picked up one time. The chain couples TRBV5-1 to TRBJ2-3, with 13 nucleotides matching TRBD2. V dropped 7 bases and J dropped 6; count of bases not matched to a gene: 8. This CDR3 contains 15 residues. CDR1 and CDR2 (germline): SGHRS, YFSETQ. The CDR3 spells CASRLAGGQVDTQYF. For the CDR3, the DNA is TGCGCCAGCCGACTAGCGGGAGGTCAGGTGGATACGCAGTATTTT.

In nucleotides, the CDR3 is TGTGCCAGCAGCTTGGAGGGTGAGAGGTACGAGCAGTACTTC. Translation gives CASSLEGERYEQYF. The rearrangement uses TRBV5-4 and TRBJ2-7; no clear D gene. V lost 0 bases, J lost 4 bases, and 11 bases lay in between. This CDR3 comprises 14 residues. Germline V CDR1 and CDR2: SGHNT, YYREEE (reference sequence). Supplemented by reference TRBV5-4 and TRBJ2-7, the full variable domain reads ETGVTQSPTHLIKTRGQQVTLRCSSQSGHNTVSWYQQALGQGPQFIFQYYREEENGRGNFPPRFSGLQFPNYSSELNVNALELDDSALYLCASSLEGERYEQYFGPGTRLTVT.

The gene calls are TRBV5-1 and TRBJ2-7, with 8 bases matching TRBD2. Trimming removed 4 bases from V and 4 bases from J; junction bases left unmatched: 7. CDR3 length: 14 residues. Germline V gene data show CDR1 as SGHRS and CDR2 as YFSETQ. DNA for the CDR3: TGCGCCAGCAGCCCGGCGGGGGGATATTACGAGCAGTACTTC. Protein: CASSPAGGYYEQYF.

The J gene is TRBJ2-1, the V gene TRBV6-1; 8 positions agree with TRBD1. Germline CDR1 MNHNS, CDR2 SASEGT. CDR3 length: 15 amino acids. Unmatched junction bases numbered 5, after V lost 2 bases and J lost 5 bases. The chain's CDR3 is CASSERQGAHNEQFF. The CDR3 DNA sequence: TGTGCCAGCAGTGAACGGCAGGGGGCGCACAATGAGCAGTTCTTC.

The gene calls are TRBV9 and TRBJ1-3; 7 nucleotides match TRBD1. J was trimmed by 4 bases and V by 3 bases; bases with no gene match: 4. The germline CDR1 and CDR2 sequences are SGDLS and YYNGEE. CDR3 length: 14 residues. Here the CDR3 DNA reads TGTGCCAGCAGCGGACAGGGAGCAGGAAACACCATATATTTT. Translation: CASSGQGAGNTIYF. Full variable domain (outside the CDR3, taken from reference TRBV9 and TRBJ1-3): DSGVTQTPKHLITATGQRVTLRCSPRSGDLSVYWYQQSLDQGLQFLIQYYNGEERAKGNILERFSAQQFPDLHSELNLSSLELGDSALYFCASSGQGAGNTIYFGEGSWLTVV.

This clone turned up a few times. This chain connects TRBV7-8 to TRBJ2-6, with a possible D match to TRBD1 (5 bases). CDR1 and CDR2 (germline): SGHVS, FQNEAQ. V lost 2 bases and J 8 bases, leaving 13 bases between the germline ends. This CDR3 has 15 residues. The CDR3 region is CASSLSSTVPNVLTF. DNA of the CDR3: TGTGCCAGCAGCTTAAGTTCGACAGTGCCCAACGTCCTGACTTTC. Full variable domain (remainder filled in from reference TRBV7-8 and TRBJ2-6): GAGVSQSPRYKVAKRGQDVALRCDPISGHVSLFWYQQALGQGPEFLTYFQNEAQLDKSGLPSDRFFAERPEGSVSTLKIQRTQQEDSAVYLCASSLSSTVPNVLTFGAGSRLTVL.

The rearrangement links TRBV24-1 to TRBJ2-3, with D hard to call. From germline, CDR1 is KGHDR and CDR2 SFDVKD. This CDR3 is 16 amino acids long. V was clipped by 1 base and J by 0 bases, with 10 bases between them. The CDR3: CATSDFGGPSTDTQYF. In DNA, the CDR3 is TGTGCCACCAGTGATTTCGGCGGTCCTAGCACAGATACGCAGTATTTT.

The CDR3 DNA sequence: TGTGCCAGCAGTCCCGCAGGAAGCGGGAGGATGCAGTTCTTC. It yields the protein CASSPAGSGRMQFF. The rearrangement joins TRBV28 to TRBJ2-1; 9 nucleotides agree with TRBD2. The germline V gene encodes CDR1 MDHEN and CDR2 SYDVKM. The CDR3 sequence is 14 residues long. The V and J ends lost 5 bases and 12 bases, in that order; junction bases with no gene match: 11.

The genes are TRBV10-3 and TRBJ1-5; 9 bases map to TRBD1. J was trimmed by 5 bases and V by 6 bases; bases with no gene match: 5. Germline V gene sequence: CDR1 ENHRY, CDR2 SYGVKD. CDR3 length equals 14 residues. The CDR3 loop is CAIRQQGAHQPQHF. The CDR3 DNA reads TGTGCCATCAGACAACAGGGGGCACATCAGCCCCAGCATTTT.

This sequence joins TRBV28 and TRBJ1-2; D perhaps matches TRBD1 (5 bases). From germline, CDR1 is MDHEN and CDR2 SYDVKM. The CDR3 sequence is 15 residues long. The ends were cut back, 6 bases at V and 2 bases at J, with 16 bases in the middle. The CDR3 bases are TGTGCCAGCAGACTTGGGACGGCCGAAAACTATGGCTACACCTTC. Translating gives CASRLGTAENYGYTF.

This chain connects TRBV28 to TRBJ2-3; D gene uncertain. The germline V gene encodes CDR1 MDHEN and CDR2 SYDVKM. This CDR3 is 12 amino acids long. The ends were cut back, 6 bases at V and 2 bases at J, with 6 bases in the middle. As DNA, the CDR3 is TGTGCCAGCAGGGGAAACACAGATACGCAGTATTTT. Translated, it gives CASRGNTDTQYF.

V usage is TRBV2 and J usage is TRBJ1-1, with D tentatively TRBD1 (6 bases). The CDR3 loop spans 14 amino acids. V was clipped by 5 bases and J by 5 bases, with 15 bases between them. Germline values: CDR1 SNHLY, CDR2 FYNNEI. The CDR3 here is CASSTQVTGTEAFF. The CDR3 DNA reads TGTGCCAGCAGTACTCAGGTTACAGGGACTGAAGCTTTCTTT.

V usage is TRBV6-6 and J usage is TRBJ2-3; TRBD1 matches 8 bases. Germline loops: CDR1 MNHNY, CDR2 SVGAGI (reference sequence). This CDR3 contains 15 residues. V shed 0 bases, J shed 5 bases, and the junction held 4 bases outside the gene matches. For the CDR3, the DNA is TGTGCCAGCAGTTACTCGAAAACAGGGGGAGATACGCAGTATTTT. Protein: CASSYSKTGGDTQYF.

For the CDR3, the DNA is TGCGCCAGCAGGGTGACGACCCTTGGATACGAGCAGTACTTC. It codes for CASRVTTLGYEQYF. The V gene is TRBV4-1, the J gene TRBJ2-7; D unresolved. The germline CDR1 and CDR2 sequences are MGHRA and YSYEKL. Trimming pared 6 bases from V and 4 bases from J, leaving 16 bases between. CDR3 length: 14 amino acids.

This clone showed up just a few times. This chain uses TRBV7-3 with TRBJ2-2, with D perhaps TRBD1 or TRBD2 (5 bases each). CDR1 SGHTA and CDR2 FQGTGA come from the germline V gene. This CDR3 has 15 residues. V was cut by 4 bases and J by 4 bases, with 13 bases left in between. DNA of the CDR3: TGTGCCAGCAGCTCCCGGGACCCTCGCACCGGGGAGCTGTTTTTT. Protein sequence: CASSSRDPRTGELFF. The complete variable domain, with remaining parts taken from reference TRBV7-3 and TRBJ2-2, reads GAGVSQTPSNKVTEKGKYVELRCDPISGHTALYWYRQSLGQGPEFLIYFQGTGAADDSGLPNDRFFAVRPEGSVSTLKIQRTERGDSAVYLCASSSRDPRTGELFFGEGSRLTVL.

This chain links TRBV6-5 with TRBJ2-3; weak D call: TRBD2 (6 bases). With 8 bases removed from V and 8 bases from J, the gap between germline ends came to 11 bases. Per germline, CDR1 MNHEY and CDR2 SVGAGI. This CDR3 comprises 11 residues. The CDR3 DNA follows: TGTGCCAGCCGGGAGTTCGGTACGCAGTATTTT. The encoded protein is CASREFGTQYF.

The V call is TRBV5-1, the J call TRBJ2-2; TRBD1 agrees at 7 bases. The V gene end was trimmed by 4 bases and the J gene end by 6 bases; junction bases not matched to a gene: 6. The CDR3 spans 14 residues. Germline CDR1 reads SGHRS; CDR2 reads YFSETQ. The CDR3 is CASSLGQVAGELFF. The CDR3 DNA reads as TGCGCCAGCAGCCTAGGACAGGTGGCCGGGGAGCTGTTTTTT.

The chain employs TRBV16 and TRBJ1-6, with a tentative D call TRBD1 (5 bases). The germline gives CDR1 KGHSY, CDR2 FQNENV. The CDR3 extends over 13 amino acids. V gave up 4 bases and J gave up 10 bases, with 11 bases separating them. The CDR3 DNA follows: TGTGCCAGCAGCCGGGGGTTTGGGTCACCCCTCCACTTT. It encodes CASSRGFGSPLHF.

The chain uses TRBV9 and TRBJ1-2; 9 positions agree with TRBD1. This CDR3 is 15 amino acids long. The J segment lost 4 bases and the V segment lost 0 bases, leaving 4 bases of the junction unmatched. Looked up from germline, CDR1 is SGDLS and CDR2 is YYNGEE. In DNA form, the CDR3 reads TGTGCCAGCAGCGTAGCGGGACAGGGAGGCTATGGCTACACCTTC. It codes for CASSVAGQGGYGYTF.

The chain carries TRBV15 and TRBJ1-3; D gene uncertain. This CDR3 is 13 amino acids long. CDR1 LNHNV and CDR2 YYDKDF come from the germline V gene (reference sequence). The V and J ends lost 6 bases and 4 bases respectively, with 10 bases between them. CDR3: CATSLGFGNTIYF. The CDR3 nucleotides are TGTGCCACCAGTCTCGGGTTCGGAAACACCATATATTTT.

The gene calls are TRBV10-1 and TRBJ2-5; D is possibly TRBD2 (6 bases). The CDR3 has 13 amino acids. Trimming took off 4 bases at V and 7 bases at J, with 13 bases between the two ends. Germline CDR1 and CDR2: WNHNN and SYGVQD (reference sequence). The CDR3 bases are TGCGCCAGCAGTGCCGAGGGGCGGGGGACCCAGTACTTC. Protein product: CASSAEGRGTQYF.

The chain is built from TRBV9 and TRBJ2-7; D gene ambiguous. Between the trimmed V and J ends, which lost 4 bases and 4 bases, there was a span of 12 bases. The CDR3 has 13 residues. The germline V gene encodes CDR1 SGDLS and CDR2 YYNGEE. CDR3 nucleotides: TGTGCCAGCAGCTCGGTGACGGCGTACGAGCAGTACTTC. This codes for CASSSVTAYEQYF. The full variable domain, in which reference TRBV9 and TRBJ2-7 provide the parts outside the CDR3, is DSGVTQTPKHLITATGQRVTLRCSPRSGDLSVYWYQQSLDQGLQFLIQYYNGEERAKGNILERFSAQQFPDLHSELNLSSLELGDSALYFCASSSVTAYEQYFGPGTRLTVT.

The V and J genes are TRBV7-9 and TRBJ1-5; D is undetermined. The germline gives CDR1 SEHNR, CDR2 FQNEAQ (reference sequence). Trimming took 5 bases from V and 4 from J, leaving 18 bases between them. CDR3 length: 16 amino acids. The CDR3 DNA follows: TGTGCCAGCAGCACAAGCTTATTAGGGTGGAATCAGCCCCAGCATTTT. Its protein product is CASSTSLLGWNQPQHF.

DNA of the CDR3: TGTGCCAGCAGCTCAGGACAGGGTGGAACTGCGTTTAGCACAGATACGCAGTATTTT. Translation: CASSSGQGGTAFSTDTQYF. V and J are TRBV11-3 and TRBJ2-3, with 8 bases matching TRBD1. Germline trimming cut 4 bases from V and 0 bases from J; bases unmatched to any gene: 15. Per germline, CDR1 SGHNT and CDR2 YENEEA. The CDR3 contains 19 residues.

V and J are TRBV11-2 and TRBJ2-3; 8 bases map to TRBD2. J was trimmed by 6 bases and V by 3 bases; bases with no gene match: 8. Per germline, CDR1 SGHAT and CDR2 FQNNGV. This CDR3 is 15 amino acids long. As DNA, the CDR3 is TGTGCCAGCAGCTTTGGACCGGGAGGGGGGGATACGCAGTATTTT. Translated: CASSFGPGGGDTQYF.

CDR3 nucleotide sequence: TGCAGCGTCGCAGGGTCATCCCGAATTAAAAGCTCCTACAATGAGCAGTTCTTC. It translates to CSVAGSSRIKSSYNEQFF. The chain links TRBV29-1 to TRBJ2-1; D is perhaps TRBD1 (5 bases). Trimming cost V 6 bases and J 0 bases, with 24 bases left between them. Germline V gene lookup returns CDR1 SQVTM and CDR2 ANQGSEA. This CDR3 has 18 residues.

The chain has TRBV28 and TRBJ1-5; no definite D call. V shed 8 bases and J shed 7 bases, with 15 bases lying between them. CDR1 is MDHEN and CDR2 is SYDVKM in the germline V gene. The CDR3 is made up of 13 amino acids. CDR3 sequence reads: CASFREKGQPQHF. The CDR3 coding sequence is TGTGCCAGCTTTCGAGAAAAGGGCCAGCCCCAGCATTTT.

V is TRBV5-1 and J is TRBJ1-1, with TRBD1 matching over 8 bases. The CDR3 has 15 residues. The ends lost 4 bases at V and 4 bases at J; junction bases unmatched: 9. CDR1 SGHRS and CDR2 YFSETQ come from the germline V gene. The CDR3 is CASSPRGQGGTEAFF. CDR3 in DNA: TGCGCCAGCAGCCCCCGTGGACAGGGAGGCACTGAAGCTTTCTTT. Together with reference TRBV5-1 and TRBJ1-1, the CDR3 gives the full variable domain: KAGVTQTPRYLIKTRGQQVTLSCSPISGHRSVSWYQQTPGQGLQFLFEYFSETQRNKGNFPGRFSGRQFSNSRSEMNVSTLELGDSALYLCASSPRGQGGTEAFFGQGTRLTVV.